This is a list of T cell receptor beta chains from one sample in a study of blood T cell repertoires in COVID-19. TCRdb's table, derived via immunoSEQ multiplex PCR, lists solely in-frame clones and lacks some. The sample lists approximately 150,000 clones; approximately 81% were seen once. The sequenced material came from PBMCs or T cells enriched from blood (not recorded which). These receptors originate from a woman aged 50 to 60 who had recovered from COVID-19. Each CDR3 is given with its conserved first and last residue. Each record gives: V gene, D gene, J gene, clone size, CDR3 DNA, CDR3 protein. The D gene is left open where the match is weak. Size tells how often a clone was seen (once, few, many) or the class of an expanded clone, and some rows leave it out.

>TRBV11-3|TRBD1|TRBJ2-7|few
TGTGCCAGCAGCTTAGCGAACAGGGGCCCCTACGAGCAGTACTTC
CASSLANRGPYEQYF
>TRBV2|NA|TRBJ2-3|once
TGTGCCAGCAGTGACAACAGGGTGGGCACAGATACGCAGTATTTT
CASSDNRVGTDTQYF
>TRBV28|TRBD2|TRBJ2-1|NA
TGTGCCAGCAGTTACTCACTAGCGGGGCCCTACAATGAGCAGTTCTTC
CASSYSLAGPYNEQFF
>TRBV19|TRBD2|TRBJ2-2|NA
TGTGCCAGTACTGGGCTAGCGGGATTCACCGGGGAGCTGTTTTTT
CASTGLAGFTGELFF
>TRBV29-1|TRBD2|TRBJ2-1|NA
TGCAGCGTTCTCGAGGGACTAGCGGGAGTGAATGAGCAGTTCTTC
CSVLEGLAGVNEQFF
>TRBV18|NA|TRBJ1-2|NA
TGTGCCAGCTCACCACTACAGGGAATTGCTAGTGGCTACACCTTC
CASSPLQGIASGYTF
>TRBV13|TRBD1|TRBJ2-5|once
TGTGCCAGCAGCAGCGGGACAGGGTTCCAAGAGACCCAGTACTTC
CASSSGTGFQETQYF
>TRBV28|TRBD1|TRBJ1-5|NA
TGTGCCAGCAGTCCGACAGGGCGAAACAATCAGCCCCAGCATTTT
CASSPTGRNNQPQHF
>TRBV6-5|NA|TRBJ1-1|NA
TGTGCCAGCGGTAACGTCGGAGCTTTCTTT
CASGNVGAFF
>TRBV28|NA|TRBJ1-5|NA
TGTGCCAGCAGTTTTAGTCCCCAGCATTTT
CASSFSPQHF
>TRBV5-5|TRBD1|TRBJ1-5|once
TGTGCCAGCAGCTTGGGGGACAGGCAGAATCAGCCCCAGCATTTT
CASSLGDRQNQPQHF
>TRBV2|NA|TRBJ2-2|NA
TGTGCCAGCAGGTATACAGGGATCTCCGCCGGGGAGCTGTTTTTT
CASRYTGISAGELFF
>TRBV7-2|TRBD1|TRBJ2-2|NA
TGTGCCAGCAGCGCCCAGGGGACAGGGGGTACCGGGGAGCTGTTTTTT
CASSAQGTGGTGELFF
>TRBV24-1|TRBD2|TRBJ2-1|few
TGTGCCACCAGTGACCAAGGTAGCGGGAGGGCCGATGAGCAGTTCTTC
CATSDQGSGRADEQFF
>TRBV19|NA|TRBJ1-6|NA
TGTGCCAGTAGTATGGGCAGGGGCCTGGGCGATTCACCCCTCCACTTT
CASSMGRGLGDSPLHF
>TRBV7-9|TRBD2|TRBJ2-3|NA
TGTGCCAGCAGCGGATGGACTAGCGGTGACACAGATACGCAGTATTTT
CASSGWTSGDTDTQYF
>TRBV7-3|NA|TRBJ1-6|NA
TGTGCCAGCAGCTTATCAGGGGATAATTCACCCCTCCACTTT
CASSLSGDNSPLHF
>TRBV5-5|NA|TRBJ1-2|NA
TGTGCCAGCAGCTTGGGGTGGTCCCGGAGCGGCTACACCTTC
CASSLGWSRSGYTF
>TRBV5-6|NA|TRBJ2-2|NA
TGTGCCAGCAGCCCAACTCACGGACTATACAACACCGGGGAGCTGTTTTTT
CASSPTHGLYNTGELFF
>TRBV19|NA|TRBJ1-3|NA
TGTGCCAGTACACACAACTCTGGAAACACCATATATTTT
CASTHNSGNTIYF
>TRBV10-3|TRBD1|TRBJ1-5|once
TGTGCCATCAGTGAGAGGGTAGGGGGCGCGGATCAGCCCCAGCATTTT
CAISERVGGADQPQHF
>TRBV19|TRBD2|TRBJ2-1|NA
TGTGCCAGCTCTCCTCCGGGAGGGCCTTACAATGAGCAGTTCTTC
CASSPPGGPYNEQFF
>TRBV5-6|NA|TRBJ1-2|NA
TGTGCCAGCAGCGCCGTCCTGCGGGGGGAAGCTAACTATGGCTACACCTTC
CASSAVLRGEANYGYTF
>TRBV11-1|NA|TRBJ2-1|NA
TGTGCCAGCAGCCGTAGCGGCGAAGACAATGAGCAGTTCTTC
CASSRSGEDNEQFF
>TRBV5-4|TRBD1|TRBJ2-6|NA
TGTGCCAGCAGCTTCGGACAGGGGGGGGCCAACGTCCTGACTTTC
CASSFGQGGANVLTF
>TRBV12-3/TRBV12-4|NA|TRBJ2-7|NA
TGTGCCAGCAGTTTAGAGGTGGGGAGGCCGTACTTC
CASSLEVGRPYF
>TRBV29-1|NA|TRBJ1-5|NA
TGCAGCGTGGGTTCGTACAGTGATCAGCCCCAGCATTTT
CSVGSYSDQPQHF
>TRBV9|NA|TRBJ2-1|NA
TGTGCCAGCAGCGCTCGACAGGATTCCAATGAGCAGTTCTTC
CASSARQDSNEQFF
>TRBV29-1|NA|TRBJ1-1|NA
TGCAGCGTTTACCTTGCAGGGGTGCGGACTGAAGCTTTCTTT
CSVYLAGVRTEAFF
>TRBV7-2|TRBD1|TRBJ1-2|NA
TGTGCCAGCAGCCTTGGGACAGGCCTTAACTATGGCTACACCTTC
CASSLGTGLNYGYTF
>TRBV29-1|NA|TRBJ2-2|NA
TGCAGCGTTTCACGGTCCCTAGACACCGGGGAGCTGTTTTTT
CSVSRSLDTGELFF
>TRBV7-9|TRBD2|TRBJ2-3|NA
TGTGCCAGCAGCTCACTAGCGGGTGGCACAGATACGCAGTATTTT
CASSSLAGGTDTQYF
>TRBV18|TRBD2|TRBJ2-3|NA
TGTGCCAGCTCACCGAGAGATAGCGGGTTCACAGATACGCAGTATTTT
CASSPRDSGFTDTQYF
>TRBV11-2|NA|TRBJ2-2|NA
TGTGCCAGCAGCGAGAATACAGGGAACACCGGGGAGCTGTTTTTT
CASSENTGNTGELFF
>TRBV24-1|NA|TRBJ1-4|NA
TGTGCCACCAGTCTTAATGAAAAACTGTTTTTT
CATSLNEKLFF
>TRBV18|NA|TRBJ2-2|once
TGTGCCAGCTCACCACGAGAGGCCGGGGAGCTGTTTTTT
CASSPREAGELFF
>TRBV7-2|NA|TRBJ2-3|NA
TGTGCCAGCAGCTTATACACAGATACGCAGTATTTT
CASSLYTDTQYF
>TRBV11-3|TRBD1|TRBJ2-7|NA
TGTGCCAGCAGCTTAACCGGGACAGGGTACGAGCAGTACTTC
CASSLTGTGYEQYF
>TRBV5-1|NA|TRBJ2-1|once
TGCGCCAGCAGCTCTGACATTGAGCAGTTCTTC
CASSSDIEQFF
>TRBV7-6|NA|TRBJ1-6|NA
TGTGCCAGCAGTTTGGGACAAAATAATTCACCCCTCCACTTT
CASSLGQNNSPLHF
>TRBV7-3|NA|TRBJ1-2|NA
TGTGCCAGCAGCTTTTCGAGGGTTGGTACGGGTGGCTACACCTTC
CASSFSRVGTGGYTF
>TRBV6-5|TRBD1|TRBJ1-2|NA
TGTGCCAGCAGCCGGGGACAGGGAGGGTATGGCTACACCTTC
CASSRGQGGYGYTF
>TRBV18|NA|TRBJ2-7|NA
TGTGCCAGCTCACGGACAGTCCACGAGCAGTACTTC
CASSRTVHEQYF
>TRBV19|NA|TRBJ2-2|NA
TGTGCCAGTAGTATTTTTCGGGGGTCCTACGGGGAGCTGTTTTTT
CASSIFRGSYGELFF
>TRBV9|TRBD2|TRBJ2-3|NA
TGTGCCAGCAGCGCCACCGGGCGGGGGGGCACAGATACGCAGTATTTT
CASSATGRGGTDTQYF
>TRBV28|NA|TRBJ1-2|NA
TGTGCCAGCAGTCAGACGGGGAGTGGCTACACCTTC
CASSQTGSGYTF
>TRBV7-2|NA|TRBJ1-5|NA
TGTGCCAGCAGCTTAGGGGTCCCGGGTAATCAGCCCCAGCATTTT
CASSLGVPGNQPQHF